These 21 T cell receptor beta chains share one sample of origin, sequenced in a study of cytomegalovirus exposure and HLA in healthy donors. PCR amplification relied on 60 Vbeta primers (plus 13 Jbeta primers). TCRdb's table, derived via immunoSEQ multiplex PCR, lists solely in-frame clones and lacks some. This table has some 120,000 clones, 75% to 85% appearing once. Material: PBMCs. The origin of the receptors is a man in his forties in good health and CMV-seronegative.

This chain links TRBV2 with TRBJ2-7; 9 bases fit TRBD1. V was clipped by 6 bases and J by 7 bases; unmatched bases: 10. Germline lookup yields CDR1 SNHLY and CDR2 FYNNEI. The CDR3 is 14 residues long. The CDR3 coding sequence is TGTGCCAGCAGATTGACAGGGGGAATGGTTGAGCAGTACTTC. As protein: CASRLTGGMVEQYF.

This clone was counted only a few times. The CDR3 nucleotides are TGCGCCAGCAGCCAAGCCCCAGCGCTAGCGGGGGCCTACAATGAGCAGTTCTTC. Residues: CASSQAPALAGAYNEQFF. The chain couples TRBV4-3 to TRBJ2-1; TRBD2 matches at 10 bases. This CDR3 is built from 18 residues. Germline V CDR1 and CDR2: LGHNA, YSLEER. V dropped 1 base and J dropped 2; count of bases not matched to a gene: 8.

This chain connects TRBV9 to TRBJ2-7, with D tentatively TRBD2 (5 bases). V gave up 3 bases and J gave up 0 bases, with 10 bases separating them. This CDR3 has 14 amino acids. Germline values: CDR1 SGDLS, CDR2 YYNGEE. In nucleotides, the CDR3 is TGTGCCAGCAGCGCCCCGGGGAACTCCTACGAGCAGTACTTC. Translation: CASSAPGNSYEQYF.

This clone is a singleton in its sample. V and J are TRBV5-6 and TRBJ2-1, with TRBD2 matching over 9 bases. There are 17 residues in the CDR3. Germline CDR1 SGHDT, CDR2 YYEEEE. After removal of 3 bases from V and 3 bases from J, the junction contained 10 bases not matched to a gene. CDR3 loop: CASSWCIARGGYNEQFF. As DNA, the CDR3 is TGTGCCAGCAGCTGGTGTATAGCGCGGGGGGGCTACAATGAGCAGTTCTTC.

The rearrangement joins TRBV12-5 to TRBJ2-5; the D gene is possibly TRBD2 (7 bases). Germline loops: CDR1 LGHNT, CDR2 FRNRAP. V lost 5 bases and J lost 5, with 15 bases in between. The CDR3 length is 14 residues. The CDR3 DNA reads as TGTGCTAGTGGTGTCGGGGGGCCCTGGGAGACCCAGTACTTC. Translating it yields CASGVGGPWETQYF.

This chain joins TRBV5-5 and TRBJ1-1; 7 nucleotides line up with TRBD1. The V segment lost 4 bases and the J segment 3 bases; nucleotides outside the gene matches: 3. This CDR3 has 13 residues. CDR1 is SGHKS, CDR2 YYEKEE, per germline (reference sequence). CDR3 amino acids: CASSTGAYTEAFF. The CDR3 DNA is TGTGCCAGCAGCACAGGGGCGTACACTGAAGCTTTCTTT.

The chain couples TRBV27 to TRBJ2-1; TRBD2 is a possible D gene (6 bases). Germline V CDR1 and CDR2: MNHEY, SMNVEV (reference sequence). The V and J ends lost 1 base and 0 bases respectively, with 10 bases between them. This CDR3 comprises 16 residues. CDR3 sequence (DNA): TGTGCCAGCAGTTTATATGCGGGAAGCTCCTACAATGAGCAGTTCTTC. Encoded protein: CASSLYAGSSYNEQFF.

The sample holds a few counts of this clone. The chain links TRBV5-1 to TRBJ1-1, with a possible D match to TRBD1 (6 bases). CDR1 is SGHRS and CDR2 is YFSETQ in the germline V gene. This CDR3 has 16 residues. Trimming removed 1 base at V and 4 bases at J, with 17 bases between. CDR3 nucleotide sequence: TGCGCCAGCAGCTTGTTAGCCCAGGGGTTAGGCACTGAAGCTTTCTTT. Protein sequence: CASSLLAQGLGTEAFF.

The chain carries TRBV29-1 and TRBJ1-1; possibly TRBD1 for D (6 bases). In germline, CDR1 is SQVTM, CDR2 ANQGSEA. CDR3 length equals 13 residues. V was trimmed by 7 bases and J by 1 base, leaving 13 bases between them. The CDR3 loop reads CSAQETGNTEAFF. The CDR3 nucleotides are TGCAGCGCCCAAGAGACAGGGAACACTGAAGCTTTCTTT.

The chain has TRBV11-1 and TRBJ1-2; 10 bases are shared with TRBD1. The CDR3 is 14 residues long. V lost 5 bases, J lost 3 bases, and 3 bases stayed unmatched. Per the germline V gene, CDR1 is SGHAT and CDR2 is FQDESV (reference sequence). As DNA, the CDR3 is TGTGCCAGCAGCCGGGACAGGGGTGACTATGGCTACACCTTC. Translated, it gives CASSRDRGDYGYTF.

This chain joins TRBV30 and TRBJ2-5; D ambiguous. This CDR3 spans 11 amino acids. CDR1 and CDR2 from the germline V gene are GTSNPN and SVGIG (reference sequence). V shed 2 bases and J shed 5 bases, with 6 bases lying between them. The CDR3 DNA follows: TGTGCCTGGAGTTTTTCGGAGACCCAGTACTTC. The encoded protein is CAWSFSETQYF.

In this sample, this clone turned up a few times. This chain links TRBV4-1 with TRBJ2-5; 9 bases align to TRBD1. CDR3 length equals 16 residues. The V and J ends lost 1 base and 5 bases, in that order; junction bases with no gene match: 8. Germline CDR1 MGHRA, CDR2 YSYEKL. CDR3 nucleotides: TGCGCCAGCAGCCAAGGAAACAGGGGGCAGGGGGAGACCCAGTACTTC. Residues: CASSQGNRGQGETQYF.

This clone was counted between two and nine times. V gene TRBV7-2 combines with J gene TRBJ1-2; D is possibly TRBD1 (5 bases). The CDR3 contains 14 residues. The V gene lost 4 bases and the J gene lost 4 bases, with 13 bases spanning the gap. CDR1 is SGHTA, CDR2 FQGNSA, per germline. CDR3 sequence reads: CASSSLGQTYGYTF. The CDR3 DNA reads as TGTGCCAGCAGCTCGTTGGGGCAGACCTATGGCTACACCTTC.

The gene calls are TRBV6-6 and TRBJ1-4; 12 bases map to TRBD1. J lost 8 bases, V lost 2 bases, and 3 bases had no gene match. CDR3 size: 15 residues. Germline V lookup: CDR1 MNHNY, CDR2 SVGAGI (reference sequence). CDR3 protein: CASSYGDRGQEKLFF. The CDR3 region has the DNA TGTGCCAGCAGTTACGGGGACAGGGGGCAAGAAAAACTGTTTTTT.

This chain joins TRBV6-6 and TRBJ1-1, with D possibly being TRBD1 (5 bases). CDR3 size: 14 residues. Trimming left V 6 bases short and J 1 base short, with 12 bases between. The V gene's germline CDR1 is MNHNY and CDR2 SVGAGI (reference sequence). The CDR3 is CASSTYTGNTEAFF. The CDR3 DNA follows: TGTGCCAGCAGCACCTATACAGGGAACACTGAAGCTTTCTTT.

The rearrangement uses TRBV18 and TRBJ2-3; 8 bases are a match to TRBD1. The CDR3 consists of 16 residues. Germline V CDR1 and CDR2: KGHSH, LQKENI. Germline trimming cut 2 bases from V and 1 base from J; bases unmatched to any gene: 5. The CDR3 sequence is CASSPSTGGGTDTQYF. The CDR3 coding sequence is TGTGCCAGCTCACCATCCACAGGGGGAGGCACAGATACGCAGTATTTT.

This chain links TRBV28 with TRBJ2-5; 8 bases map to TRBD1. The V segment lost 2 bases and the J segment 0 bases; nucleotides outside the gene matches: 8. Looked up from germline, CDR1 is MDHEN and CDR2 is SYDVKM. The CDR3 runs to 17 residues. DNA for the CDR3: TGTGCCAGCAGTTTACGGGGACAGGCCCCGTACCAAGAGACCCAGTACTTC. Its translation is CASSLRGQAPYQETQYF.

The chain combines TRBV6-5 with TRBJ2-7; the D gene is possibly TRBD1 (5 bases). The CDR3 is 15 residues long. Germline-derived CDR1 and CDR2 are MNHEY and SVGAGI. The V end lost 5 bases, the J end lost 2 bases, and 16 bases lay between the germline ends. This chain's CDR3 is CASSPTPAGPYEQYF. The CDR3 nucleotides are TGTGCCAGCAGTCCCACCCCTGCAGGGCCCTACGAGCAGTACTTC.

This rearrangement joins TRBV18 to TRBJ1-4; TRBD1 might be the D (6 bases). This CDR3 contains 12 residues. CDR1 and CDR2 from the germline V gene are KGHSH and LQKENI. Trimming took off 6 bases at V and 8 bases at J, with 10 bases between the two ends. Here the CDR3 reads CASSMDSEKLFF. The CDR3 nucleotides are TGTGCCAGCTCCATGGACAGCGAAAAACTGTTTTTT.

The chain recombines TRBV9 with TRBJ2-3, with 7 nucleotides matching TRBD2. The CDR3 sequence is 14 residues long. CDR1 and CDR2 (germline): SGDLS, YYNGEE. V was clipped by 4 bases and J by 4 bases; unmatched bases: 6. CDR3 amino acids: CASSLHTSADTQYF. CDR3 DNA sequence: TGTGCCAGCAGCTTACACACTAGCGCAGATACGCAGTATTTT. The full variable domain, its missing parts supplied by reference TRBV9 and TRBJ2-3, is DSGVTQTPKHLITATGQRVTLRCSPRSGDLSVYWYQQSLDQGLQFLIQYYNGEERAKGNILERFSAQQFPDLHSELNLSSLELGDSALYFCASSLHTSADTQYFGPGTRLTVL.

V and J are TRBV6-6 and TRBJ2-7; D remains ambiguous. CDR3 length: 13 residues. CDR1 is MNHNY, CDR2 SVGAGI, per germline (reference sequence). Trimming stripped 6 bases from V and 5 bases from J, with 14 bases between. Written as DNA, the CDR3 is TGTGCCAGCAGCTTAGATGATTTAGACGAGCAGTACTTC. Translating gives CASSLDDLDEQYF.